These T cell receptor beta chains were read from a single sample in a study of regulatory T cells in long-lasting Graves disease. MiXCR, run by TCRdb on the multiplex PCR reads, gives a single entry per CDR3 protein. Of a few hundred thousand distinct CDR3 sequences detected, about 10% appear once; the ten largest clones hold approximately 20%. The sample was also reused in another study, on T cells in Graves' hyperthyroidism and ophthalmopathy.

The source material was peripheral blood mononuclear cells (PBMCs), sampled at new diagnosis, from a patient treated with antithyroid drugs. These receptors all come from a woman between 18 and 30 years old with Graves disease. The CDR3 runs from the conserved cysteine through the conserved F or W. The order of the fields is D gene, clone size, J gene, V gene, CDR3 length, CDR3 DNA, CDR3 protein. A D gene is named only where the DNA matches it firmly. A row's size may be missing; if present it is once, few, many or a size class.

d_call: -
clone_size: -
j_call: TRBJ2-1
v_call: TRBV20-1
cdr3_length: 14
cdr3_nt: TGCAGTGCTAGAGAATTTTTTAGCAGGGCTGAGCAGTTCTTC
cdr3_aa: CSAREFFSRAEQFF

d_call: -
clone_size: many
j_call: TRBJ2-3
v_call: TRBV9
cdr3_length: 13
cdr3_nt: TGTGCCAGCAGCGGAGCCGCGAGAGATACGCAGTATTTT
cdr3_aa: CASSGAARDTQYF

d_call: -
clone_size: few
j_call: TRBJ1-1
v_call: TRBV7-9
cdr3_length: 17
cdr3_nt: TGTGCCAGCAGCTTACCCCTCTTTCCAGGGACGAACACTGAAGCTTTCTTT
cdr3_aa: CASSLPLFPGTNTEAFF

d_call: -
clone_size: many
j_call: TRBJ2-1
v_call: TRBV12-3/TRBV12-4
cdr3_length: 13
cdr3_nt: TGTGCCAGCAGCACCGTCGGGTTCGATGAGCAGTTCTTC
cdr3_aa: CASSTVGFDEQFF

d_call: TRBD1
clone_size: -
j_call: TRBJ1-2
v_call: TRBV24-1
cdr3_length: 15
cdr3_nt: TGTGCCACCAGTGAAGGGGACAGAGAATTCTATGGCTACACCTTC
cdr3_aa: CATSEGDREFYGYTF

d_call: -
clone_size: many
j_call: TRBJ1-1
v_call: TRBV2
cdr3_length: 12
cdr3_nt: TGTGCCAACCAGGGGAGACAGCCTGAAGCTTTCTTT
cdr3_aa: CANQGRQPEAFF

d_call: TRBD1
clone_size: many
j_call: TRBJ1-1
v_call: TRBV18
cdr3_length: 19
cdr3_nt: TGTGCCAGCTCCCGCAGAGGACAGGGGGCCGCTCTCATGAACACTGAAGCTTTCTTT
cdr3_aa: CASSRRGQGAALMNTEAFF

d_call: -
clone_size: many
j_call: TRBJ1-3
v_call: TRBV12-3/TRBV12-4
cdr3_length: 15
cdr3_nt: TGTGCCAGCAGTTTCGGACAGAGCTCTGGAAACACCATATATTTT
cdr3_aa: CASSFGQSSGNTIYF

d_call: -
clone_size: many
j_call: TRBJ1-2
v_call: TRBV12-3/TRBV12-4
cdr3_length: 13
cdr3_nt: TGTGCCAGCAGTTTAAGGGTCAACTATGGCTACACCTTC
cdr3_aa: CASSLRVNYGYTF

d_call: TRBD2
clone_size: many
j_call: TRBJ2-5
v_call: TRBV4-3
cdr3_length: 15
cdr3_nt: TGCGCCAGCAGCCGGACTAGCGGGATCCAAGAGACCCAGTACTTC
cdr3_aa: CASSRTSGIQETQYF

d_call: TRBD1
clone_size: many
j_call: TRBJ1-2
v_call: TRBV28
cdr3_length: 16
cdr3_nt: TGTGCCAGCAGTTTGACGCCACAGGGGCCCCACTATGGCTACACCTTC
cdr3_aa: CASSLTPQGPHYGYTF

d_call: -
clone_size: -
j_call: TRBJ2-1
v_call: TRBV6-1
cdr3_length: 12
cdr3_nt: TGTGCCAGCAGTAAAACGGGCAATGAGCAGCTCTTC
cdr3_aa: CASSKTGNEQLF

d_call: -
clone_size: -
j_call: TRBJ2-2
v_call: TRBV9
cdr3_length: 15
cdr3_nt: TGTGCCAGCAGCGTCCGAGGGGGGGCCGGCGGGGAGCTGTTTTTT
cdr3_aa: CASSVRGGAGGELFF

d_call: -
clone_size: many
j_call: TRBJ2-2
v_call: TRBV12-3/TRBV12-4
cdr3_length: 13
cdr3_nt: TGTGCCAGCCTCCTCGGGGGGCAGGGGGAGCTGTTTTTT
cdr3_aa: CASLLGGQGELFF

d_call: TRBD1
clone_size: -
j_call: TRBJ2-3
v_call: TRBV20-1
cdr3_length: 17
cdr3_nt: TGCAGTGCTCCCAGGACAGGGGGCCCTTTTTTCACAGATACGCAGTATTTT
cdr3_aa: CSAPRTGGPFFTDTQYF

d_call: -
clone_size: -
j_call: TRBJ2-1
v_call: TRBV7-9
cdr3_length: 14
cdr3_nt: TGTGCCAGCAGCTTATCGTCCAGGTCAAATGAGCAGTTCTTC
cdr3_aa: CASSLSSRSNEQFF

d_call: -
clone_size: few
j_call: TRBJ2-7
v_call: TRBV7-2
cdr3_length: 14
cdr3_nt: TGTGCCAGCAGCTTAGTGGCCCCCAACTACGAGCAGTACTTC
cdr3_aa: CASSLVAPNYEQYF

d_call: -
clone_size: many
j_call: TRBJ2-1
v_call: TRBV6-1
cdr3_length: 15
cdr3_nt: TGTGCCAGCAGTCGAGACAGGGAGGGGAACAATGAGCAGTTCTTC
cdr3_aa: CASSRDREGNNEQFF

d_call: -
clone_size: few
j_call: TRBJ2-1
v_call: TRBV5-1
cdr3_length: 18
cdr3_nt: TGCGCCAGCAGCGGCGGACAGTCCTCCCTCGGGTCCTACAATGAGCAGTTCTTC
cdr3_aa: CASSGGQSSLGSYNEQFF

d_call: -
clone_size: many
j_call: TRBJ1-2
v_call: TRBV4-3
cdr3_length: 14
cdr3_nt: TGCGCCAGCAGCCAAGATCTGAGTGCCGATGGCTACACCTTC
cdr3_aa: CASSQDLSADGYTF

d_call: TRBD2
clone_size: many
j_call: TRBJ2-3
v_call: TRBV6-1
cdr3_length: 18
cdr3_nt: TGTGCCAGCAGTCGAGCGGGGGGGCTTACTCTTAGCACAGATACGCAGTATTTT
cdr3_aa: CASSRAGGLTLSTDTQYF

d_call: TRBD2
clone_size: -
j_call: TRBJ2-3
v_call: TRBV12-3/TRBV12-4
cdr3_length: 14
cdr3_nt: TGTGCCAGCAGAAAGGGGACTAGCACGGATACGCAGTATTTT
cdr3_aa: CASRKGTSTDTQYF

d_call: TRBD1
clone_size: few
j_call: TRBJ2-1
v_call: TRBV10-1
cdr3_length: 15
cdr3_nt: TGCGCCAGCAGTGAGTGGGACAGGTTCGGGGTACGGCAGTTCTTC
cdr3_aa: CASSEWDRFGVRQFF

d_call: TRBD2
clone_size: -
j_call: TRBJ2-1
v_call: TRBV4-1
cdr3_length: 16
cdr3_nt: TGCGCCAGCAGCCAAGACCGGGACTATCCCTTCAGTGAGCAGTTCTTC
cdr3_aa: CASSQDRDYPFSEQFF

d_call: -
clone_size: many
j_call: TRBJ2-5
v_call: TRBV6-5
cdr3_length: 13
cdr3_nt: TGTGCCAGCAGTTACAGGGAGCGGGAGACCCAGTACTTC
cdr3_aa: CASSYRERETQYF

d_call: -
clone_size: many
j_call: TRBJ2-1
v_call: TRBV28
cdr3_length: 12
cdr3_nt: TGTGCCAGCAGTTTTATCTCCGATGAGCAGTTCTTC
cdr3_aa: CASSFISDEQFF

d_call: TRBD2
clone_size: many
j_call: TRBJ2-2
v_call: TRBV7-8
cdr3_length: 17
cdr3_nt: TGTGCCAGCAGCCCCGCTCGGTGGGGAGGGCTAGCCGGGGAGCTGTTTTTT
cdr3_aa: CASSPARWGGLAGELFF

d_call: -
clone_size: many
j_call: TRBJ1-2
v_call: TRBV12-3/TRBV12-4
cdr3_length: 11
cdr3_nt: TGTGCCAGCAGTTCGCTCTATGGCTACACCTTC
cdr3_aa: CASSSLYGYTF

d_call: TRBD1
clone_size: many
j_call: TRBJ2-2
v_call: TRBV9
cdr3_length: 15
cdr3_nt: TGTGCCAGCAGCTTACCGGACAGGGCGATCGGGGAGCTGTTTTTT
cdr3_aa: CASSLPDRAIGELFF

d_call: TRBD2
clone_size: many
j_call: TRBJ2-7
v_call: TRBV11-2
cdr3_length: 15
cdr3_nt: TGTGCCAGCAGCTCCTTGACTAGCGGGTCTTACGAGCAGTACTTC
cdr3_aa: CASSSLTSGSYEQYF

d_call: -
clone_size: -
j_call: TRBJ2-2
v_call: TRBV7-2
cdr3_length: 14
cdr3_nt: TGTGCCAGCACACAGAAAGCGAACACCGGGGAGCTGTTTTTT
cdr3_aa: CASTQKANTGELFF

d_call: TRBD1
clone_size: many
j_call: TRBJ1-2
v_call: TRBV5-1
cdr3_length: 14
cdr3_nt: TGCGCCAGCAGCAAACAACAGGGGGCGCGGGGCTACACCTTC
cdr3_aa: CASSKQQGARGYTF

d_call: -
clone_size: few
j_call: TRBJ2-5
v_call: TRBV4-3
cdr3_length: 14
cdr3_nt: TGCGCCAGCAGCCCCAGGACAGGAGGGGAGACCCAGTACTTC
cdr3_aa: CASSPRTGGETQYF

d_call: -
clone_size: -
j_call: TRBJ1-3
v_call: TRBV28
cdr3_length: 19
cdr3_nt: TGTGCCAGCAGTTTATTTGTGGGAGATACTTTTAATCCTGGAAACACCATATATTTT
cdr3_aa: CASSLFVGDTFNPGNTIYF

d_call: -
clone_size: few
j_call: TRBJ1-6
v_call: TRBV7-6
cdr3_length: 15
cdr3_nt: TGTGCCAGCAGTTTGGACAGAGGGTATAATTCACCCCTCCACTTT
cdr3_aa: CASSLDRGYNSPLHF

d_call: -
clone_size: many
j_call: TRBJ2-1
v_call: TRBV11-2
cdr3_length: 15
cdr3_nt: TGTGCCAGCAGCTTTCTGGTGGCCTATTTGGATGAGCAGTTCTTC
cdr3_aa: CASSFLVAYLDEQFF

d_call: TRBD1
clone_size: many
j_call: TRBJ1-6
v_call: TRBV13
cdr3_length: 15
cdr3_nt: TGTGCCAGCAGCTTACTTCCAGGGGGAGATTCACCCCTCCACTTT
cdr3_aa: CASSLLPGGDSPLHF

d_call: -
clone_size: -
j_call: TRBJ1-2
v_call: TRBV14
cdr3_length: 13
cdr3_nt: TGTGCCAGCAGCGGCCCCTTGGACTATGGCTACACCTTC
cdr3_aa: CASSGPLDYGYTF

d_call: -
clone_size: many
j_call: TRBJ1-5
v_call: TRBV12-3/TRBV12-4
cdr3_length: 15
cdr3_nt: TGTGCCAGCAGTTTTTCAGGGCGTGAGGATCAGCCCCAGCATTTT
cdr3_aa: CASSFSGREDQPQHF